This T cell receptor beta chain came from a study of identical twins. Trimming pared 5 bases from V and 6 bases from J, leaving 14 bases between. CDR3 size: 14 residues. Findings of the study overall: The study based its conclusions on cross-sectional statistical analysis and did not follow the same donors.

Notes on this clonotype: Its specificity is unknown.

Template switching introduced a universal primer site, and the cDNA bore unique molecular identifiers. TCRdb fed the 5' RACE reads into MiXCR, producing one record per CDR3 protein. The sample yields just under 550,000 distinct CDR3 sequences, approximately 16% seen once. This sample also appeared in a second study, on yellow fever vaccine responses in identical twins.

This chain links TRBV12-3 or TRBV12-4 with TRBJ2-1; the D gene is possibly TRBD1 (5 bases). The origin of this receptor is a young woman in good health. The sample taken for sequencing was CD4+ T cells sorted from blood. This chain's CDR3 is CASSPVGLGNEQFF. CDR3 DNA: TGTGCCAGCAGTCCAGTGGGGCTGGGCAATGAGCAGTTCTTC.